The 15 T cell receptor beta chains below all came from one sample that was sequenced in a study of shared clonotypes between healthy human individuals. Libraries were prepared by immunoSEQ multiplex PCR; TCRdb keeps only in-frame clonotypes and omits some of them. Of about 79,000 clones listed, 60% to 70% are singletons. The source material was memory CD8+ T cells sorted from blood. Regarding subset: CD45RO+ cells pooled with CCR7-negative TemRA cells. These receptors all come from a man younger than 40 in good health.

Turning to this clone: The junction departs from the called germline gene at one end, perhaps through a read error. This rearrangement joins TRBV6-1 to TRBJ1-1, with 7 positions matching TRBD1. The CDR3 totals 14 residues. Germline CDR1 and CDR2: MNHNS and SASEGT. The CDR3 is CASSFLQGNAEAFF. Written as DNA, the CDR3 is TGTGCCAGCAGTTTTCTACAGGGGAACGCTGAAGCTTTCTTT.

The chain recombines TRBV5-1 with TRBJ1-1, with D possibly TRBD1 on 5 matching bases. Per the germline V gene, CDR1 is SGHRS and CDR2 is YFSETQ. The CDR3 has 15 residues. Trimming took 0 bases from V and 4 from J, leaving 13 bases between them. The CDR3 loop reads CASSLDGGVSTEAFF. CDR3 coding DNA: TGCGCCAGCAGCTTGGATGGGGGAGTAAGCACTGAAGCTTTCTTT.

This clone has a handful of counts. For the CDR3, the DNA is TGTGCCAGCAGTTTCGGGCCAGTGGGCACAGATACGCAGTATTTT. Its protein product is CASSFGPVGTDTQYF. V usage is TRBV7-8 and J usage is TRBJ2-3; no definite D call. V lost 6 bases, J lost 1 base, and 14 bases lay in between. The CDR3 length is 15 residues. Germline V CDR1 and CDR2: SGHVS, FQNEAQ.

V and J are TRBV5-1 and TRBJ2-5; D unresolved. Trimming left V 0 bases short and J 2 bases short, with 8 bases between. CDR1 and CDR2 (germline): SGHRS, YFSETQ. This CDR3 comprises 14 residues. For the CDR3, the DNA is TGCGCCAGCAGCTTGGGGAGTACACAAGAGACCCAGTACTTC. It yields the protein CASSLGSTQETQYF.

The V and J genes are TRBV6-6 and TRBJ2-1; TRBD2 matches at 7 bases. V gave up 3 bases and J gave up 8 bases; unmatched junction bases: 10. This CDR3 spans 15 amino acids. The germline V gene encodes CDR1 MNHNY and CDR2 SVGAGI (reference sequence). In nucleotides, the CDR3 is TGTGCCAGCAGTTATGAGGGAGGGGCTCGGTATGAGCAGTTCTTC. This gives the protein CASSYEGGARYEQFF.

The rearrangement uses TRBV28 and TRBJ1-5; possibly TRBD1 for D (5 bases). The germline gives CDR1 MDHEN, CDR2 SYDVKM. V shed 1 base and J shed 0 bases, with 7 bases lying between them. The CDR3 is 15 amino acids. The CDR3 region is CASSLSGDSNQPQHF. The CDR3 DNA reads as TGTGCCAGCAGTTTATCGGGGGATAGCAATCAGCCCCAGCATTTT. The entire variable domain, with the rest obtained from reference TRBV28 and TRBJ1-5, is as follows: DVKVTQSSRYLVKRTGEKVFLECVQDMDHENMFWYRQDPGLGLRLIYFSYDVKMKEKGDIPEGYSVSREKKERFSLILESASTNQTSMYLCASSLSGDSNQPQHFGDGTRLSIL.

The chain combines TRBV6-6 with TRBJ2-3; D might be TRBD1 (7 bases). V lost 2 bases and J lost 6, with 15 bases in between. Germline assignment: CDR1 MNHNY and CDR2 SVGAGI (reference sequence). The CDR3 totals 15 residues. CDR3 nucleotides: TGTGCCAGCAGTTACCCCGCAGGGGGGCAGGATACGCAGTATTTT. Translation: CASSYPAGGQDTQYF.

The gene calls are TRBV19 and TRBJ2-1, with D perhaps TRBD1 (6 bases). Germline V gene lookup returns CDR1 LNHDA and CDR2 SQIVND (reference sequence). The CDR3 loop spans 13 amino acids. The V end lost 9 bases, the J end lost 0 bases, and 9 bases lay between the germline ends. CDR3 sequence (DNA): TGTGCCAGCAGGGGAAACTCCTACAATGAGCAGTTCTTC. It translates to CASRGNSYNEQFF.

Details on this clone: It differs at one base from a far larger clone, so likely a read error. The chain employs TRBV11-2 and TRBJ2-5; 9 bases are shared with TRBD2. Germline CDR1 reads SGHAT; CDR2 reads FQNNGV. The CDR3 loop spans 16 amino acids. CDR3 nucleotide sequence: TGTACCAGCAGCCCCGCCCTAGCGGGACAGCTAGAGACCCAGTACTTC. This gives the protein CTSSPALAGQLETQYF.

This clone showed up just a few times. CDR3 loop: CASSETDTGELFF. CDR3 nucleotides: TGTGCCAGCAGTGAAACGGACACCGGGGAGCTGTTTTTT. The chain employs TRBV6-4 and TRBJ2-2; D uncertain. This CDR3 is built from 13 residues. V lost 3 bases, J lost 3 bases, and 5 bases lay in between. CDR1 and CDR2 (germline): MRHNA, SNTAGT.

V is TRBV5-1 and J is TRBJ2-5; 9 bases fit TRBD1. CDR1 and CDR2 from the germline V gene are SGHRS and YFSETQ. With V trimmed by 4 bases and J by 4 bases, 5 bases remained unmatched. The CDR3 is 14 amino acids. This CDR3 reads CASSPDRGTETQYF. CDR3 bases: TGCGCCAGCAGCCCCGACAGGGGGACAGAGACCCAGTACTTC.

This clone was observed many times. The CDR3 region is CASSFRDTGFYEQYF. The CDR3 DNA reads as TGTGCCAGCAGTTTCCGGGACACTGGATTCTACGAGCAGTACTTC. This chain connects TRBV6-5 to TRBJ2-7, with a possible D match to TRBD1 (6 bases). This CDR3 is 15 amino acids long. Trimming shortened V by 4 bases and J by 3 bases, and 16 bases separated the two germline ends. Germline CDR1 is MNHEY and CDR2 is SVGAGI.

The rearrangement joins TRBV11-3 to TRBJ2-1; 11 positions agree with TRBD2. CDR1 is SGHNT and CDR2 is YENEEA in the germline V gene. Trimming at V came to 7 bases and at J to 4 bases, leaving 3 bases not matched to a gene. CDR3 length: 14 amino acids. The CDR3 DNA sequence: TGTGCCAGCATAGGACTAGCGGGTTACAATGAGCAGTTCTTC. Translation: CASIGLAGYNEQFF.

The rearrangement links TRBV10-3 to TRBJ1-5; TRBD1 agrees at 9 bases. The CDR3 runs to 19 residues. The germline gives CDR1 ENHRY, CDR2 SYGVKD. The ends lost 0 bases at V and 2 bases at J; junction bases unmatched: 11. The CDR3 DNA reads as TGTGCCATCAGTGAGTCAGGGACAGGGATCATCGACGGCAATCAGCCCCAGCATTTT. Protein product: CAISESGTGIIDGNQPQHF.

This chain uses TRBV7-3 with TRBJ2-7; D might be TRBD2 (6 bases). The germline gives CDR1 SGHTA, CDR2 FQGTGA. The V gene lost 6 bases and the J gene lost 4 bases, with 16 bases spanning the gap. The CDR3 has 14 residues. The chain's CDR3 is CASSQPGDQYEQYF. Written as DNA, the CDR3 is TGTGCCAGCAGTCAACCGGGGGACCAGTACGAGCAGTACTTC.